These 21 T cell receptor beta chains came from one sample sequenced in a study of blood T cell repertoires in COVID-19. Only in-frame clones appear in the TCRdb table, and some are missing; sequencing was by immunoSEQ multiplex PCR. Of 200,000 to 300,000 clones listed, 65% to 90% are singletons. The sample comprised PBMCs or T cells enriched from blood (not recorded which). The receptors derive from a woman between 50 and 59 years old with acute COVID-19.

The chain uses TRBV2 and TRBJ2-5, with 7 bases that match TRBD2. The germline V gene has CDR1 SNHLY and CDR2 FYNNEI. The V and J ends lost 7 bases and 2 bases, in that order; junction bases with no gene match: 4. The CDR3 loop spans 13 amino acids. The CDR3 DNA is TGTGCCAGCACCTTTAGCGGGCAAGAGACCCAGTACTTC. This sequence encodes CASTFSGQETQYF.

The J gene is TRBJ1-2, the V gene TRBV11-2, with a possible D match to TRBD1 (6 bases). V was pared by 5 bases and J by 10 bases, with 20 bases between. This CDR3 has 14 residues. The germline V gene encodes CDR1 SGHAT and CDR2 FQNNGV. For the CDR3, the DNA is TGTGCCAGCAGCGGCTGGGGGCCGGGCTCCGTCTACACCTTC. Its translation: CASSGWGPGSVYTF.

The V and J genes are TRBV11-2 and TRBJ2-3, with TRBD2 identical over 9 bases. CDR1 and CDR2 (germline): SGHAT, FQNNGV. Losses at the gene ends were 5 bases for V and 4 bases for J; bases not matched to a gene: 16. The CDR3 extends over 18 amino acids. The CDR3 sequence: CASSPRTLAGDRADTQYF. CDR3 DNA sequence: TGTGCCAGCAGCCCTCGAACCTTAGCGGGGGACCGGGCAGATACGCAGTATTTT.

The gene calls are TRBV27 and TRBJ2-7; the D gene is possibly TRBD2 (7 bases). The CDR3 spans 15 residues. The V end was cut by 6 bases, the J end by 4 bases, with 19 bases between. Germline lookup yields CDR1 MNHEY and CDR2 SMNVEV (reference sequence). This CDR3 reads CASRERGGRLYEQYF. The DNA for the CDR3 is TGTGCCAGCAGGGAGAGGGGGGGGCGCCTTTACGAGCAGTACTTC.

This chain links TRBV19 with TRBJ2-5; tentative D call: TRBD1 (5 bases). V lost 2 bases and J lost 1, with 11 bases in between. This CDR3 has 15 residues. Germline V gives CDR1 LNHDA, CDR2 SQIVND (reference sequence). The CDR3 sequence: CASSIQGWAQETQYF. The CDR3, as DNA: TGTGCCAGTAGTATACAGGGTTGGGCCCAAGAGACCCAGTACTTC.

This clone was counted between two and nine times. This chain uses TRBV19 with TRBJ2-7; possible D gene TRBD1, 6 bases. The CDR3 has 16 residues. V dropped 1 base and J dropped 0 bases, with 13 bases sitting between them. CDR1 LNHDA and CDR2 SQIVND come from the germline V gene (reference sequence). The DNA for the CDR3 is TGTGCCAGTAGTATAGCGCGCAGGGGTTACTCCTACGAGCAGTACTTC. Encoded protein: CASSIARRGYSYEQYF.

This chain joins TRBV6-4 and TRBJ1-1, with a possible D match to TRBD1 (5 bases). The CDR3 is made up of 15 amino acids. V was trimmed by 6 bases and J by 3 bases, leaving 17 bases between them. Germline V gene lookup returns CDR1 MRHNA and CDR2 SNTAGT. The CDR3 is CASRANPPRDTEAFF. In nucleotides, the CDR3 is TGTGCCAGCAGAGCCAATCCCCCCAGGGACACTGAAGCTTTCTTT.

The V gene is TRBV24-1, the J gene TRBJ1-2, with D possibly matching TRBD1 (6 bases). The CDR3 totals 12 residues. The V and J ends lost 4 bases and 8 bases respectively, with 10 bases between them. Germline CDR1 reads KGHDR; CDR2 reads SFDVKD. The CDR3 reads CATSDPGVGYTF. CDR3 bases: TGTGCCACCAGTGACCCAGGGGTAGGCTACACCTTC.

CDR3 amino acids: CATSRGQGVAEAFF. CDR3 nucleotide sequence: TGTGCCACCAGCCGGGGACAGGGGGTCGCTGAAGCTTTCTTT. This sequence joins TRBV15 and TRBJ1-1; 11 nucleotides agree with TRBD1. Unmatched junction bases numbered 5, after V lost 5 bases and J lost 6 bases. The V gene's germline CDR1 is LNHNV and CDR2 YYDKDF (reference sequence). The CDR3 is 14 amino acids.

The rearrangement links TRBV5-4 to TRBJ2-5, with 14 bases aligning to TRBD2. This CDR3 contains 16 residues. V was clipped by 4 bases and J by 4 bases; unmatched bases: 6. The germline V gene encodes CDR1 SGHNT and CDR2 YYREEE (reference sequence). The CDR3 DNA is TGTGCCAGCAGCCCGGGACTAGCGGGGGCCAGAGAGACCCAGTACTTC. This codes for CASSPGLAGARETQYF. Full variable domain (rest looked up from reference TRBV5-4 and TRBJ2-5): ETGVTQSPTHLIKTRGQQVTLRCSSQSGHNTVSWYQQALGQGPQFIFQYYREEENGRGNFPPRFSGLQFPNYSSELNVNALELDDSALYLCASSPGLAGARETQYFGPGTRLLVL.

In nucleotides, the CDR3 is TGCGCCAGCAGCTTACAGGGGGCACCTAATGAAAAACTGTTTTTT. It is translated as CASSLQGAPNEKLFF. The chain combines TRBV5-1 with TRBJ1-4; 9 nucleotides match TRBD1. The CDR3 sequence is 15 residues long. V was pared by 2 bases and J by 3 bases, with 2 bases of the junction left unmatched. Germline CDR1 SGHRS, CDR2 YFSETQ.

The chain uses TRBV3-1 (or the pseudogene TRBV3-2) and TRBJ2-1, with TRBD2 identical over 14 bases. Germline V gene data show CDR1 as LGHDT and CDR2 as YNNKEL (reference sequence). CDR3 length: 17 residues. The ends lost 4 bases at V and 8 bases at J; junction bases unmatched: 10. CDR3 sequence reads: CASSRHRLAGGLDEQFF. In DNA form, the CDR3 reads TGTGCCAGCAGCCGTCACCGACTAGCGGGGGGGTTAGATGAGCAGTTCTTC.

The chain couples TRBV2 to TRBJ1-3; D is unresolved. The CDR3 has 15 residues. CDR1 is SNHLY and CDR2 is FYNNEI in the germline V gene. Trimming shortened V by 3 bases and J by 1 base, and 10 bases separated the two germline ends. CDR3 coding DNA: TGTGCCAGCAGTGAGGAAGGGAGGTCTGGAAACACCATATATTTT. As protein: CASSEEGRSGNTIYF.

The V and J genes are TRBV3-1 (or the pseudogene TRBV3-2) and TRBJ2-3; 11 bases map to TRBD2. V dropped 4 bases and J dropped 6; count of bases not matched to a gene: 15. Per the germline V gene, CDR1 is LGHDT and CDR2 is YNNKEL (reference sequence). The CDR3 spans 18 residues. CDR3 in amino acids: CASSPPLAGGQGIDTQYF. The CDR3 nucleotides read TGTGCCAGCAGCCCCCCTCTAGCGGGGGGCCAAGGCATCGATACGCAGTATTTT.

This clone was picked up one time. V usage is TRBV18 and J usage is TRBJ1-1, with 7 bases identical to TRBD1. CDR1 is KGHSH, CDR2 LQKENI, per germline. The CDR3 has 14 residues. V shed 6 bases, J shed 4 bases, and the junction held 8 bases outside the gene matches. The CDR3 loop is CASSRDRLTTEAFF. The CDR3 DNA reads TGTGCCAGCTCCCGGGACAGATTGACCACTGAAGCTTTCTTT.

This clone was detected a few times. Other DNA variants within this sample encode the same CDR3. The rearrangement links TRBV29-1 to TRBJ1-5, with TRBD1 matching 7 bases. The CDR3 covers 13 residues. Germline V gene sequence: CDR1 SQVTM, CDR2 ANQGSEA. The junction had 2 bases not matched to a gene; V was cut back by 3 bases and J by 3 bases. CDR3 nucleotide sequence: TGCAGCGTTGATACAGGGGTCAATCAGCCCCAGCATTTT. Residues: CSVDTGVNQPQHF.

The J gene is TRBJ2-7, the V gene TRBV29-1, with D tentatively TRBD2 (6 bases). Germline CDR1 SQVTM, CDR2 ANQGSEA. V lost 0 bases and J 3 bases, leaving 12 bases between the germline ends. The CDR3 runs to 14 residues. For the CDR3, the DNA is TGCAGCGTTGAAGATCGGGGGACCCACTACGAGCAGTACTTC. It is translated as CSVEDRGTHYEQYF.

A word on this clone: Other DNA sequences from this sample encode an identical CDR3 as well. The chain carries TRBV5-1 and TRBJ1-5, with 8 bases aligning to TRBD1. The CDR3 loop spans 15 amino acids. With 0 bases clipped from V and 4 bases from J, the junction kept 3 bases outside the gene matches. CDR1 is SGHRS and CDR2 is YFSETQ in the germline V gene. CDR3 sequence: CASSLGTGSNQPQHF. CDR3 DNA sequence: TGCGCCAGCAGCTTGGGGACAGGGTCTAATCAGCCCCAGCATTTT. Combining the CDR3 with reference TRBV5-1 and TRBJ1-5 gives the whole variable domain KAGVTQTPRYLIKTRGQQVTLSCSPISGHRSVSWYQQTPGQGLQFLFEYFSETQRNKGNFPGRFSGRQFSNSRSEMNVSTLELGDSALYLCASSLGTGSNQPQHFGDGTRLSIL.

The chain employs TRBV19 and TRBJ1-6; the D is unclear. Germline-derived CDR1 and CDR2 are LNHDA and SQIVND (reference sequence). CDR3 length: 15 amino acids. The ends were cut back, 7 bases at V and 0 bases at J, with 10 bases in the middle. CDR3 in DNA: TGTGCCAGTATGGCCAGTTCCTCCTATAATTCACCCCTCCACTTT. It codes for CASMASSSYNSPLHF.

This clone was seen a single time. The chain has TRBV2 and TRBJ2-7, with a weak D call TRBD1 (6 bases). V lost 8 bases and J lost 0, with 8 bases in between. Germline V gene lookup returns CDR1 SNHLY and CDR2 FYNNEI. The CDR3 loop spans 12 amino acids. Here the CDR3 DNA reads TGTGCCAGCCGGACAGCCTCCTACGAGCAGTACTTC. Translation: CASRTASYEQYF.

This chain connects TRBV13 to TRBJ2-5, with 9 bases identical to TRBD2. The CDR3 spans 14 residues. J was trimmed by 2 bases and V by 7 bases; bases with no gene match: 5. Looked up from germline, CDR1 is PRHDT and CDR2 is FYEKMQ (reference sequence). This chain's CDR3 is CASTLAGFQETQYF. The CDR3 coding sequence is TGTGCCAGCACCCTAGCGGGGTTTCAAGAGACCCAGTACTTC. The full variable domain, with the rest looked up from reference TRBV13 and TRBJ2-5, is AAGVIQSPRHLIKEKRETATLKCYPIPRHDTVYWYQQGPGQDPQFLISFYEKMQSDKGSIPDRFSAQQFSDYHSELNMSSLELGDSALYFCASTLAGFQETQYFGPGTRLLVL.